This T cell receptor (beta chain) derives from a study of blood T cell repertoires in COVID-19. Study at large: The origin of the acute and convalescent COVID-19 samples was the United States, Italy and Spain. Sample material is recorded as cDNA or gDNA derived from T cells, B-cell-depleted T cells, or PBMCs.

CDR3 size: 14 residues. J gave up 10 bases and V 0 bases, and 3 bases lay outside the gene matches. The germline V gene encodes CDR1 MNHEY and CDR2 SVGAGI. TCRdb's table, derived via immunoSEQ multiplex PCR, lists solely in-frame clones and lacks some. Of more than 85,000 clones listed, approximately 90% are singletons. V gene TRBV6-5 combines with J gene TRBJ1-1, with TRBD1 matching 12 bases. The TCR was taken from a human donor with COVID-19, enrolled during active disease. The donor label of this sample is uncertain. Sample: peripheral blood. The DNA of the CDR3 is TGTGCCAGCAGTTACTCGTTGGGACAGGGGGCAGCTTTCTTT. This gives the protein CASSYSLGQGAAFF.